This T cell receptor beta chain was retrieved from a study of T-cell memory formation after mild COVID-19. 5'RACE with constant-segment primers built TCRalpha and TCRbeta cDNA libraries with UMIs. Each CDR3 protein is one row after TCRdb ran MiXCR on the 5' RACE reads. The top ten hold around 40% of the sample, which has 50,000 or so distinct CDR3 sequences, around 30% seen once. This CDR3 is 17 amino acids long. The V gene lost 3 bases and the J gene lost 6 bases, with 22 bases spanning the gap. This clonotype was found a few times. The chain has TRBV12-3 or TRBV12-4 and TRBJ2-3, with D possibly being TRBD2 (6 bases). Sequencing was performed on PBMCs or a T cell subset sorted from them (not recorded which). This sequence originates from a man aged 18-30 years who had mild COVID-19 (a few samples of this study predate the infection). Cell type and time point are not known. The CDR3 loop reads CASSFLFLAGPGDTQYF. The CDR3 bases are TGTGCCAGCAGTTTCCTCTTCCTGGCGGGGCCCGGGGATACGCAGTATTTT.